This section outlines one T cell receptor beta chain sequence together with its context. Its antigen is not known. These data originate in a study of cytomegalovirus exposure and HLA in healthy donors. At the level of the study: The Caucasian-associated ancestry cluster contained roughly four fifths of the 300 to 450 genotyped donors.

Trimming stripped 3 bases from V and 3 bases from J, with 8 bases between. Per the germline V gene, CDR1 is KGHSH and CDR2 is LQKENI. CDR3 length equals 13 residues. Use of 60 Vbeta and 13 Jbeta primers characterized the PCR. Here immunoSEQ multiplex PCR was the method, and the copy in TCRdb shows in-frame clones only, minus some. The sample lists around 150,000 clones, about 80% seen once, with 2.2% in the top ten. Findings and caveats of the study: Both high specificity and high sensitivity reportedly marked the classifier's diagnosis of cytomegalovirus status. DRB1 had the most TCR associations and HLA-C the fewest, a later analysis found, with rates varying by HLA locus.

The TCR was taken from a man aged 25-40 years in good health and CMV-seronegative. This chain uses TRBV18 with TRBJ2-5; tentative D call: TRBD2 (5 bases). Source material: PBMCs. The CDR3 coding sequence is TGTGCCAGCTCACCCCCGGGGAAAGAGACCCAGTACTTC. Translating gives CASSPPGKETQYF.